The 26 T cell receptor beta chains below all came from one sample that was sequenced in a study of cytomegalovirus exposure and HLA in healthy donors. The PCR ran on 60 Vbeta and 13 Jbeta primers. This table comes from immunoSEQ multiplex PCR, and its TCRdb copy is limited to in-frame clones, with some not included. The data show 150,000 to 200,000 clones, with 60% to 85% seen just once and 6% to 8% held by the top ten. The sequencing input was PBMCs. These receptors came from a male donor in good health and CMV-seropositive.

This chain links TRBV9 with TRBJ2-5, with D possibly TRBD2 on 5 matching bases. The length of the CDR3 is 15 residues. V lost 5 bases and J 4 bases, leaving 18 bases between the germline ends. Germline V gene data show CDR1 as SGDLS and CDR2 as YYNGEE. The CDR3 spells CASSVLGLPAETQYF. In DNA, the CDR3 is TGTGCCAGCAGTGTTCTTGGACTCCCGGCAGAGACCCAGTACTTC.

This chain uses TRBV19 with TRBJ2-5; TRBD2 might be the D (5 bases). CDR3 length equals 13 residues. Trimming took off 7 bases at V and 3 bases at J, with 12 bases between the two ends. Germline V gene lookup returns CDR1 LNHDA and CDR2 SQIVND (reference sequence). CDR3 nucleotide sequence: TGTGCCAGTACCCCTGGGAGTAAAGAGACCCAGTACTTC. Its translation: CASTPGSKETQYF.

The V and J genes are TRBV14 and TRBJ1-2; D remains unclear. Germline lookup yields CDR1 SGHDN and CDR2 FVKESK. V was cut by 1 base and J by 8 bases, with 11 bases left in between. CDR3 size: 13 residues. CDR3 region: CASSQVVEQGYTF. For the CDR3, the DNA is TGTGCCAGCAGCCAAGTGGTTGAACAGGGCTACACCTTC. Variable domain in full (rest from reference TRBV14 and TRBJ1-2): EAGVTQFPSHSVIEKGQTVTLRCDPISGHDNLYWYRRVMGKEIKFLLHFVKESKQDESGMPNNRFLAERTGGTYSTLKVQPAELEDSGVYFCASSQVVEQGYTFGSGTRLTVV.

CDR3 DNA: TGTGCCAGCAGCTTACCAGGGAGGAGGGATACGCAGTATTTT. Its protein is CASSLPGRRDTQYF. The chain carries TRBV7-2 and TRBJ2-3; a possible D gene is TRBD2 (6 bases). Looked up from germline, CDR1 is SGHTA and CDR2 is FQGNSA. Trimming left V 2 bases short and J 6 bases short, with 12 bases between. CDR3 length equals 14 residues.

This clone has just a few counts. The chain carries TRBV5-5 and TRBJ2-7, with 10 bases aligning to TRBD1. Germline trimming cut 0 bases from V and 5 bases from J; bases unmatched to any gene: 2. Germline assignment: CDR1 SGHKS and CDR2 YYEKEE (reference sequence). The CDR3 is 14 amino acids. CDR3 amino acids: CASSLGGQGDEQYF. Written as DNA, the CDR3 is TGTGCCAGCAGCTTGGGTGGACAGGGGGACGAGCAGTACTTC.

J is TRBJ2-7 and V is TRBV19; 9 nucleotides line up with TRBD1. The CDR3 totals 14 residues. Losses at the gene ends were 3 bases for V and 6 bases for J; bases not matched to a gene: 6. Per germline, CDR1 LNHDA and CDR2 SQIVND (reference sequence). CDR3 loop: CASSIRTGVSEQYF. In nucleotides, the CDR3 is TGTGCCAGTAGTATTAGGACAGGGGTTTCCGAGCAGTACTTC.

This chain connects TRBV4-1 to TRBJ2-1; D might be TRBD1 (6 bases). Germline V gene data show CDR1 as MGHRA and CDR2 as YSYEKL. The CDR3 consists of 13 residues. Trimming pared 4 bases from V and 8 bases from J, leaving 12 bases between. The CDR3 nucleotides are TGCGCCAGCAGCCCCAGGGGCAGCGATGAGCAGTTCTTC. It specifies CASSPRGSDEQFF.

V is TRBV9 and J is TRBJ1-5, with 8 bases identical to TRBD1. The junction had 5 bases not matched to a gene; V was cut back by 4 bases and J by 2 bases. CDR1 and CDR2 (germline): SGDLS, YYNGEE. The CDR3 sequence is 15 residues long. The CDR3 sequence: CASSTSGGGNQPQHF. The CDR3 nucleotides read TGTGCCAGCAGCACTTCAGGGGGCGGCAATCAGCCCCAGCATTTT.

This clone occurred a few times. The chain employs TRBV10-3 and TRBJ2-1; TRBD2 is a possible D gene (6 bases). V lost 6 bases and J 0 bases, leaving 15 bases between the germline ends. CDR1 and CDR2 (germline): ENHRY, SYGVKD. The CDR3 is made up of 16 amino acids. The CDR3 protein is CAIRAPAGSSYNEQFF. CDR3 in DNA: TGTGCCATCAGGGCCCCCGCGGGGAGCTCCTACAATGAGCAGTTCTTC.

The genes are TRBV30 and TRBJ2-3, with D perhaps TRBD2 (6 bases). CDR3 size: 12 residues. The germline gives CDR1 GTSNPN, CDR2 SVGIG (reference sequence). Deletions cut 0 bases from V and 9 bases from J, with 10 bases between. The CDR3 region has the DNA TGTGCCTGGAGTGTAAAGGAGGGAACGCAGTATTTT. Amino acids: CAWSVKEGTQYF.

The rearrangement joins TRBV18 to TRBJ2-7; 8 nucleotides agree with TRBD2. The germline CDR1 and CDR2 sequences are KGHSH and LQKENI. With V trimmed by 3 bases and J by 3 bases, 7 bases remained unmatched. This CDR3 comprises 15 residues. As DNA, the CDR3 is TGTGCCAGCTCACCTCAGCGGGGGAGCGACTACGAGCAGTACTTC. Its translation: CASSPQRGSDYEQYF.

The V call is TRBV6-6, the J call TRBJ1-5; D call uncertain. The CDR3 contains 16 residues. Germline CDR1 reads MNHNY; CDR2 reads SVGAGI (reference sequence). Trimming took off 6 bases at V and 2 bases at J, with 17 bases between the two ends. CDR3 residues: CASRETRRVGNQPQHF. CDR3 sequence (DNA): TGTGCCAGCAGAGAAACGCGTCGGGTGGGCAATCAGCCCCAGCATTTT.

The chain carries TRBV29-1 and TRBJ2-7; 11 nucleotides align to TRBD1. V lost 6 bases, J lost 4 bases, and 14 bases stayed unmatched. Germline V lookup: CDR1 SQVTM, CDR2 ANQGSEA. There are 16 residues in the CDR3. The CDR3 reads CSVWGVGTGGIYEQYF. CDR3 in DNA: TGCAGCGTATGGGGGGTCGGGACAGGGGGAATATACGAGCAGTACTTC.

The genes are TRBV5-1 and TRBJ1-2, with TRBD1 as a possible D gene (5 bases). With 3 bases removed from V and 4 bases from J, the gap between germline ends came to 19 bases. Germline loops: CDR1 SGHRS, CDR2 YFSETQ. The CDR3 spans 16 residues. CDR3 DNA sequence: TGCGCCAGCAGCTCCGACGCTTTACCGGGGGGCTATGGCTACACCTTC. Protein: CASSSDALPGGYGYTF.

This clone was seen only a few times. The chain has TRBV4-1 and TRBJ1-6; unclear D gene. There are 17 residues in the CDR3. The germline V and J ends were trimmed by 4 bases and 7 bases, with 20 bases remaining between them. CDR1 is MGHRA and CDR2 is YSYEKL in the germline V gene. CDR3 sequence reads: CASSPSDRVVVNSPLHF. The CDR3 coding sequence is TGCGCCAGCAGCCCCTCCGACCGGGTCGTTGTGAATTCACCCCTCCACTTT.

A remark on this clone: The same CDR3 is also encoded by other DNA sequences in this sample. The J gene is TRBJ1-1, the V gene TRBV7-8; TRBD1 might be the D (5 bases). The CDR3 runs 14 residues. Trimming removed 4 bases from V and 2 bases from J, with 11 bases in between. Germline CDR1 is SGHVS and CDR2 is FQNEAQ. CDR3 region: CASSSREGNTEAFF. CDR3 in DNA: TGTGCCAGCAGCTCCAGGGAGGGAAACACTGAAGCTTTCTTT.

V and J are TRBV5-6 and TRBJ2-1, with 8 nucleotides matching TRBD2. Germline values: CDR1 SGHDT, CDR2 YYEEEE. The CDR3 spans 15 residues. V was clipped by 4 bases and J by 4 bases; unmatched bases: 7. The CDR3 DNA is TGTGCCAGCAGCAGGAGCGGGGGTTATTACAATGAGCAGTTCTTC. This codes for CASSRSGGYYNEQFF.

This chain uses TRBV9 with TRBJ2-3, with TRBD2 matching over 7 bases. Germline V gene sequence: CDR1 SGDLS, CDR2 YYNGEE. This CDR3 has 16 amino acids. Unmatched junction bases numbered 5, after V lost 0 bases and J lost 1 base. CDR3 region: CASSVGLLAGTDTQYF. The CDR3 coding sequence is TGTGCCAGCAGCGTAGGATTGCTAGCGGGCACAGATACGCAGTATTTT.

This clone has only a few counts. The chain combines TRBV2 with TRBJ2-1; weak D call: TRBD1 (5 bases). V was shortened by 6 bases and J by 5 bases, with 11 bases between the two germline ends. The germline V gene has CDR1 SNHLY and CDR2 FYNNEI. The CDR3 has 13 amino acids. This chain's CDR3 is CASSDSFDNEQFF. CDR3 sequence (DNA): TGTGCCAGCAGCGACAGCTTTGACAATGAGCAGTTCTTC.

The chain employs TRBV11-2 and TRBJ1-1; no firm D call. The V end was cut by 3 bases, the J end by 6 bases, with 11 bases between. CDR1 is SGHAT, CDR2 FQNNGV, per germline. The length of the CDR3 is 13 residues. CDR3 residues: CASSLRVVAEAFF. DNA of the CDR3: TGTGCCAGCAGCTTGAGGGTTGTAGCTGAAGCTTTCTTT. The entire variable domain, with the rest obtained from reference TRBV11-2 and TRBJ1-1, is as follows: EAGVAQSPRYKIIEKRQSVAFWCNPISGHATLYWYQQILGQGPKLLIQFQNNGVVDDSQLPKDRFSAERLKGVDSTLKIQPAKLEDSAVYLCASSLRVVAEAFFGQGTRLTVV.

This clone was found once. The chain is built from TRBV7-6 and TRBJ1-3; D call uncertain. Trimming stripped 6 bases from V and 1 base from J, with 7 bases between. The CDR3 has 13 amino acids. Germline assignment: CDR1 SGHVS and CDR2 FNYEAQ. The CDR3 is CASRQLSGNTIYF. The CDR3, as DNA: TGTGCCAGCAGACAGCTTTCTGGAAACACCATATATTTT.

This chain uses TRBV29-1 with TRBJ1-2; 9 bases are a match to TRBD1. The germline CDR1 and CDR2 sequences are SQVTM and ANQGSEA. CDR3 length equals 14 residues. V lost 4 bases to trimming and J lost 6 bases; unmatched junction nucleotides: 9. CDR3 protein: CSVARTGDSHGYTF. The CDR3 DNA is TGCAGCGTTGCAAGGACAGGGGATTCCCATGGCTACACCTTC.

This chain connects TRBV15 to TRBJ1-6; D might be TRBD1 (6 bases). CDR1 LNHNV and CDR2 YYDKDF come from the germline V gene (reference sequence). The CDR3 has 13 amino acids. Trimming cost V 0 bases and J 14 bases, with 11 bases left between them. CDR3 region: CATSRDRGATLHF. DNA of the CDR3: TGTGCCACCAGCAGAGATCGGGGGGCCACCCTCCACTTT.

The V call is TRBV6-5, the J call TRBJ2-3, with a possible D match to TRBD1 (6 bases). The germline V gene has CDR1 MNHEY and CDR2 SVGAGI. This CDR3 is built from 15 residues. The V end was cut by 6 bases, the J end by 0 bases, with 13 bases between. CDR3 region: CASRPDRRSTDTQYF. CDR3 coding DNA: TGTGCCAGCAGACCAGACAGGCGAAGCACAGATACGCAGTATTTT.

In DNA, the CDR3 is TGCGCCAGCAGCAAGAAACTAGCGGGGGCCCGCACAGATACGCAGTATTTT. Amino acid sequence: CASSKKLAGARTDTQYF. V gene TRBV5-1 combines with J gene TRBJ2-3, with TRBD2 matching 11 bases. The CDR3 sequence is 17 residues long. With 4 bases clipped from V and 1 base from J, the junction kept 8 bases outside the gene matches. Germline CDR1 and CDR2: SGHRS and YFSETQ.

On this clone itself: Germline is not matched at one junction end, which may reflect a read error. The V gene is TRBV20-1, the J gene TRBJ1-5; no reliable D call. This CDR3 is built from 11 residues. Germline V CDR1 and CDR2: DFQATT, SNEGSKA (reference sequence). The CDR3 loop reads CSARAVGPPHF. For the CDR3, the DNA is TGCAGTGCTAGAGCGGTGGGCCCCCCGCATTTT.